The clone carrying this T cell receptor beta chain was recorded at least ten times. Antigen unknown. Sample time point: longitudinal time-point 1 (baseline). The source of the sample is a study of neurological immune-mediated disorders. Study-wide results and limits: The greatest TCR clonal expansion occurred in HTLV-1-associated myelopathy and the least in multiple sclerosis, which fell below healthy controls. Expanded clones shared no CDR3 amino acid sequences across subjects, suggesting private repertoires in all groups.

The CDR3 spans 12 residues. From germline, CDR1 is SEHNR and CDR2 FQNEAQ (reference sequence). V gave up 4 bases and J gave up 3 bases, with 6 bases separating them. By 5'RACE with 10-nucleotide random UMIs, the cDNA was made. TCRdb fed the 5' RACE reads into MiXCR, producing one record per CDR3 protein. The sample has tens of thousands of distinct CDR3 sequences, about 10% seen once. The chain employs TRBV7-9 and TRBJ1-1; D gene uncertain. This TCR came from a male donor with HTLV-1-associated myelopathy (HAM/TSP). Input material: PBMCs. CDR3 bases: TGTGCCAGCAGCTCACGGTACACTGAAGCTTTCTTT. Its translation: CASSSRYTEAFF. The full variable domain, with the rest looked up from reference TRBV7-9 and TRBJ1-1, is DTGVSQNPRHKITKRGQNVTFRCDPISEHNRLYWYRQTLGQGPEFLTYFQNEAQLEKSRLLSDRFSAERPKGSFSTLEIQRTEQGDSAMYLCASSSRYTEAFFGQGTRLTVV.